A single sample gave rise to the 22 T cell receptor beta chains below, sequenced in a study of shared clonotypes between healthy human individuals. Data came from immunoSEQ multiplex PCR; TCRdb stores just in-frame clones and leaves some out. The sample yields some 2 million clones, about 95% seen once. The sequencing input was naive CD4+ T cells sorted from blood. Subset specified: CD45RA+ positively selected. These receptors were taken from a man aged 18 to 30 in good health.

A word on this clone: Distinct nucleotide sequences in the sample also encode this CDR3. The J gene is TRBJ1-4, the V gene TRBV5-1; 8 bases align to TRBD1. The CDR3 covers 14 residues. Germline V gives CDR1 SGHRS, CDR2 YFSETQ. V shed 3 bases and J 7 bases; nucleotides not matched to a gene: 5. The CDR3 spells CASSSGQGGEKLFF. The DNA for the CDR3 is TGCGCCAGCAGCTCCGGACAGGGTGGTGAAAAACTGTTTTTT.

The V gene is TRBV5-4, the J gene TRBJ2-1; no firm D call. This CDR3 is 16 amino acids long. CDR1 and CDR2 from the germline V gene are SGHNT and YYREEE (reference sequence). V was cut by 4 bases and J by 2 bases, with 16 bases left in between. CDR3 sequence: CASSPPRSPAYNEQFF. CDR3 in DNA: TGTGCCAGCAGCCCGCCTAGGAGTCCCGCCTACAATGAGCAGTTCTTC.

Here the CDR3 DNA reads TGTGCCAGCAGCACGGCCGGACGGAACTATGGCTACACCTTC. Encoded protein: CASSTAGRNYGYTF. This chain connects TRBV28 to TRBJ1-2; D ambiguous. Germline lookup yields CDR1 MDHEN and CDR2 SYDVKM. Between the trimmed V and J ends, which lost 6 bases and 2 bases, there was a span of 13 bases. The CDR3 spans 14 residues.

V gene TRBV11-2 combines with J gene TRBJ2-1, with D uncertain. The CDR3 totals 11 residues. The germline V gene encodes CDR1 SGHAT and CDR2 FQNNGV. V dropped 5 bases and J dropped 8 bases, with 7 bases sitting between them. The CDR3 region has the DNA TGTGCCAGCAGCGTCCTGGATGAGCAGTTCTTC. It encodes CASSVLDEQFF.

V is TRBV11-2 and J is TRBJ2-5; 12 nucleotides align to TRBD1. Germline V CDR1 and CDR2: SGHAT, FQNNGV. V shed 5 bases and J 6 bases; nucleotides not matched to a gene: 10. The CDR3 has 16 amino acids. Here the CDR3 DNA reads TGTGCCAGCAGCCGAAGGGGACAGGGGGCTATAAAGACCCAGTACTTC. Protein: CASSRRGQGAIKTQYF.

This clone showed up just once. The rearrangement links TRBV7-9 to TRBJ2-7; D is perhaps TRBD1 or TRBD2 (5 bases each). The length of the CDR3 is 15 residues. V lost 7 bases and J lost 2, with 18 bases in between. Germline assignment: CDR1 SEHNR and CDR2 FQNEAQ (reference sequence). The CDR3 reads CASTRHRDETYEQYF. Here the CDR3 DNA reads TGTGCCAGCACGAGACATAGGGACGAAACCTACGAGCAGTACTTC.

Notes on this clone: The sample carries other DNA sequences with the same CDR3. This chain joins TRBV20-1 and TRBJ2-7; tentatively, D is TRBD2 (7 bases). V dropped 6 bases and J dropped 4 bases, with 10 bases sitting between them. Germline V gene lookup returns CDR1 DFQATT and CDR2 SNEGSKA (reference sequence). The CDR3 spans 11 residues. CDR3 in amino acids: CSAAGAYEQYF. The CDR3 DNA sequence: TGCAGTGCCGCGGGGGCTTACGAGCAGTACTTC.

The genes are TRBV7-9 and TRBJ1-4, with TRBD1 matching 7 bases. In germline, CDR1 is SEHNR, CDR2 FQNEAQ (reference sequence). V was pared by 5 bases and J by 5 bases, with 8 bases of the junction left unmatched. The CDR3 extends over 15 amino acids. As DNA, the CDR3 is TGTGCCAGCAGCCCATCGACAGGGTTAAATGAAAAACTGTTTTTT. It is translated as CASSPSTGLNEKLFF.

The CDR3 DNA sequence: TGTGCCAGCGTGACGGGACAGGGGCGCGAGCAGTACTTC. Amino acids: CASVTGQGREQYF. This chain connects TRBV6-1 to TRBJ2-7; 10 bases agree with TRBD1. After removal of 8 bases from V and 6 bases from J, the junction contained 7 bases not matched to a gene. Germline V gene data show CDR1 as MNHNS and CDR2 as SASEGT. CDR3 size: 13 residues.

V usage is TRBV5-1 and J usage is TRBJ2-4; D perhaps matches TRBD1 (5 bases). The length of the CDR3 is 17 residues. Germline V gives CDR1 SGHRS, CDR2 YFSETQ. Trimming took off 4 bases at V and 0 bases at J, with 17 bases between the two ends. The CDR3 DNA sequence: TGCGCCAGCAGCGGCGACAGCACTTCACTAGCCAAAAACATTCAGTACTTC. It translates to CASSGDSTSLAKNIQYF.

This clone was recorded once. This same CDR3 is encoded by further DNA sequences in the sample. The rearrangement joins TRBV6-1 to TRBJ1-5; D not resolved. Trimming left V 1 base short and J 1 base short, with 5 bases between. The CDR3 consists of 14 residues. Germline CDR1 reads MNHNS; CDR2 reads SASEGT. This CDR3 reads CASSEVRSNQPQHF. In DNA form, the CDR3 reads TGTGCCAGCAGTGAAGTTCGGAGCAATCAGCCCCAGCATTTT.

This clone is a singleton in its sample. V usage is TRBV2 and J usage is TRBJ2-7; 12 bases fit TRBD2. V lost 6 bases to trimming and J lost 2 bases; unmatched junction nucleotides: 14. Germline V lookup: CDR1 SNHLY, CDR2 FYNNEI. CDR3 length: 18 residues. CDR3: CASRLDRGLAGPTYEQYF. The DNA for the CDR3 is TGTGCCAGCAGACTAGATCGGGGACTAGCGGGCCCTACCTACGAGCAGTACTTC.

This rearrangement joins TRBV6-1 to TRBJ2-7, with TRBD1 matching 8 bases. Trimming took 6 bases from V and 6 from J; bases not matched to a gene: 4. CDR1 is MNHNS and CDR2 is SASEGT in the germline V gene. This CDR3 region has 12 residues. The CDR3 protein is CASRRTGSEQYF. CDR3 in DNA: TGTGCCAGCAGGCGGACAGGGTCCGAGCAGTACTTC.

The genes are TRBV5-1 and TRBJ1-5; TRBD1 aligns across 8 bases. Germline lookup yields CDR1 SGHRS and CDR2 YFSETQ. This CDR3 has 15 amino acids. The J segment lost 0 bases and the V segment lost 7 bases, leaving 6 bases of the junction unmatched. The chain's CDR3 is CASRTTGDSNQPQHF. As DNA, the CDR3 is TGCGCCAGCCGGACGACAGGGGATAGCAATCAGCCCCAGCATTTT.

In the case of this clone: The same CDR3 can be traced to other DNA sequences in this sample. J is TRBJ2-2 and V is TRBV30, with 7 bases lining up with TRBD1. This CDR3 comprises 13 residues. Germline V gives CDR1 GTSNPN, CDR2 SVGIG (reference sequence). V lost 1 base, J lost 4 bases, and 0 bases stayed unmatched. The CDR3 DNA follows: TGTGCCTGGAGTGACAGGGGCACCGGGGAGCTGTTTTTT. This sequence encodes CAWSDRGTGELFF.

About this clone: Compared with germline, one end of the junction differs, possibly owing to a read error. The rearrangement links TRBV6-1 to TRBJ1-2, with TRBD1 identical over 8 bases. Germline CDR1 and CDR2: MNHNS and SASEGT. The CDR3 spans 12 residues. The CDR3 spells CASSESGTGISF. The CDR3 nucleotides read TGTGCCAGCAGTGAATCGGGGACAGGCATTTCCTTC.

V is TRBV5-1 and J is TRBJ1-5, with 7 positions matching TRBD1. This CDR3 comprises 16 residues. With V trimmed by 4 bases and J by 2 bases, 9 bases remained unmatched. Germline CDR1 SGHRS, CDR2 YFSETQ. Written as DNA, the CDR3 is TGCGCCAGCAGCGAAACAGGGGTTGACGGCAATCAGCCCCAGCATTTT. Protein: CASSETGVDGNQPQHF.

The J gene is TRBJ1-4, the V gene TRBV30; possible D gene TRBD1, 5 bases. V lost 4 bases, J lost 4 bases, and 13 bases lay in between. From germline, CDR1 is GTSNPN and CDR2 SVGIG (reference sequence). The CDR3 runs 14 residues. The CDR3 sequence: CAWNPGVSNEKLFF. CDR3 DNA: TGTGCCTGGAACCCGGGGGTCAGTAATGAAAAACTGTTTTTT.

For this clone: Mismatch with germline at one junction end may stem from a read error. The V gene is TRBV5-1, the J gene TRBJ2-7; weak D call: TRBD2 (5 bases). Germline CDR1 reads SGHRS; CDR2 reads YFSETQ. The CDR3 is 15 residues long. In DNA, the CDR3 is TGCGCCACCAGCGTGGGCGGGTCTTCCTCCTACGAGCAGTACTTC. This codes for CATSVGGSSSYEQYF.

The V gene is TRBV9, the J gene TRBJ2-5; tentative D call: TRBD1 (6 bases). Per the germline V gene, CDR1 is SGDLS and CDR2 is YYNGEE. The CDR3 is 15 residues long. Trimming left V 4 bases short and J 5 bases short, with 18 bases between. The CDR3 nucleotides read TGTGCCAGCAGCCCCCGGACAGACCTTGGGGAGACCCAGTACTTC. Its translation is CASSPRTDLGETQYF.

The CDR3 DNA is TGTGCCAGCAGCCCGACAGGGTTTAATGAAAAACTGTTTTTT. It yields the protein CASSPTGFNEKLFF. The chain combines TRBV5-4 with TRBJ1-4; 7 bases are shared with TRBD1. Germline V CDR1 and CDR2: SGHNT, YYREEE (reference sequence). The length of the CDR3 is 14 residues. The J segment lost 4 bases and the V segment lost 4 bases, leaving 4 bases of the junction unmatched.

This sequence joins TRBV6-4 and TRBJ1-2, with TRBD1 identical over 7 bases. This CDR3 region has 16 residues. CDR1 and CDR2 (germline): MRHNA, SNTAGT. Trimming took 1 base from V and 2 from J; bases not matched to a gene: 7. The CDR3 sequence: CASSDYPGGGNYGYTF. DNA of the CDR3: TGTGCCAGCAGTGACTATCCAGGGGGGGGAAACTATGGCTACACCTTC.